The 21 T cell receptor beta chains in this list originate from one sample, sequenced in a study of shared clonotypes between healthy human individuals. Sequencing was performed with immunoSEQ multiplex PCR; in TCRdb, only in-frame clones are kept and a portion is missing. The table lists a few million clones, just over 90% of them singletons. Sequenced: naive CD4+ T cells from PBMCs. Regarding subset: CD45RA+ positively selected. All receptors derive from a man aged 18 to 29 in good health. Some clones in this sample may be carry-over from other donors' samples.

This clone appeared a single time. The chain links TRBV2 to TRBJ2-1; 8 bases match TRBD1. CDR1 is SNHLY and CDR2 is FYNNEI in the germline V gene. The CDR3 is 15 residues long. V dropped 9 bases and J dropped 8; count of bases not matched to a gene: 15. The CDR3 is CASSILGQGGDEQFF. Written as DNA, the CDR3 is TGTGCCAGTTCGATCCTTGGACAGGGCGGGGATGAGCAGTTCTTC.

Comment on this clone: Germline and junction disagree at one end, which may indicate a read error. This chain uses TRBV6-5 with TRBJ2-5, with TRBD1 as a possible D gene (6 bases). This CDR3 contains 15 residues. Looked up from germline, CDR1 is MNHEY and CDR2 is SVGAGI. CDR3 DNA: TGTGCCAGCAGTTACTCGGACAGATATCAAGGGACCCAGTACTTC. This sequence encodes CASSYSDRYQGTQYF.

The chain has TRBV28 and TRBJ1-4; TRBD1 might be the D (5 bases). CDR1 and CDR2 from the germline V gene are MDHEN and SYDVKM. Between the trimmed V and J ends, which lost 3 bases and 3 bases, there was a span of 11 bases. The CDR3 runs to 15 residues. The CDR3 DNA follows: TGTGCCAGCAGTTTCCGGGGCACGCCTAATGAAAAACTGTTTTTT. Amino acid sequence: CASSFRGTPNEKLFF.

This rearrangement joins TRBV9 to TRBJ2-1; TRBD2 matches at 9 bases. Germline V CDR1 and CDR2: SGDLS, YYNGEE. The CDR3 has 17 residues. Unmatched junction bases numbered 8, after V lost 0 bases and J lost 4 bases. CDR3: CASSVDGAGGFYNEQFF. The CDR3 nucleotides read TGTGCCAGCAGCGTAGACGGGGCGGGAGGGTTTTACAATGAGCAGTTCTTC.

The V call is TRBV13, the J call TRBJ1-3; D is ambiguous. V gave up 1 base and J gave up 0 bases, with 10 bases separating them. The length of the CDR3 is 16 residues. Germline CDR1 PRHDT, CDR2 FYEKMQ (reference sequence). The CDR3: CASSLDPLSSGNTIYF. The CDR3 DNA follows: TGTGCCAGCAGCTTAGACCCCCTCAGCTCTGGAAACACCATATATTTT.

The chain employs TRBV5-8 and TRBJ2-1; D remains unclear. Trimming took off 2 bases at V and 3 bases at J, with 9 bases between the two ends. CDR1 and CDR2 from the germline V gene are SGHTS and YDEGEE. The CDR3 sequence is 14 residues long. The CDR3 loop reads CASSFRAHYNEQFF. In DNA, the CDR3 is TGTGCCAGCAGCTTCCGTGCTCACTACAATGAGCAGTTCTTC.

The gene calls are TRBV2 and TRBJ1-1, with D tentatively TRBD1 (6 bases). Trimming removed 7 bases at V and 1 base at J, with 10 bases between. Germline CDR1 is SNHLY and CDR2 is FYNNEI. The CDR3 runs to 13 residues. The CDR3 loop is CASTNRENTEAFF. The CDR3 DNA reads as TGTGCCAGCACAAACAGGGAGAACACTGAAGCTTTCTTT. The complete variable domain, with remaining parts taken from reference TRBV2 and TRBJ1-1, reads EPEVTQTPSHQVTQMGQEVILRCVPISNHLYFYWYRQILGQKVEFLVSFYNNEISEKSEIFDDQFSVERPDGSNFTLKIRSTKLEDSAMYFCASTNRENTEAFFGQGTRLTVV.

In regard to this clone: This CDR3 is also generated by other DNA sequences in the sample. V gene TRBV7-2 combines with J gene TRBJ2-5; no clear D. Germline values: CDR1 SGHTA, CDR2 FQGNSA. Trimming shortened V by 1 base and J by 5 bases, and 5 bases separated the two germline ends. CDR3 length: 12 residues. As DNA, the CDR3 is TGTGCCAGCAGCTTAGTAGGTGAGACCCAGTACTTC. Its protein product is CASSLVGETQYF. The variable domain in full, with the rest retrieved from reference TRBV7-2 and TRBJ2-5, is GAGVSQSPSNKVTEKGKDVELRCDPISGHTALYWYRQSLGQGLEFLIYFQGNSAPDKSGLPSDRFSAERTGGSVSTLTIQRTQQEDSAVYLCASSLVGETQYFGPGTRLLVL.

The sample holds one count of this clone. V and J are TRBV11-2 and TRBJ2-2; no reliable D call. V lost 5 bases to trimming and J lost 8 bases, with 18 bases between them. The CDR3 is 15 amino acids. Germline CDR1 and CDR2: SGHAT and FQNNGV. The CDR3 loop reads CASSVGPVPRGELFF. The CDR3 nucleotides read TGTGCCAGCAGCGTCGGACCGGTACCGCGAGGGGAGCTGTTTTTT.

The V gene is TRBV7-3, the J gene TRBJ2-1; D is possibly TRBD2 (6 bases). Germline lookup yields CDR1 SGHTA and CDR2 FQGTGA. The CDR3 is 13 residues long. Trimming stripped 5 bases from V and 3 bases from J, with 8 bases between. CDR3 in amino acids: CASSPGVYNEQFF. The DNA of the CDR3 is TGTGCCAGCAGCCCGGGAGTCTACAATGAGCAGTTCTTC.

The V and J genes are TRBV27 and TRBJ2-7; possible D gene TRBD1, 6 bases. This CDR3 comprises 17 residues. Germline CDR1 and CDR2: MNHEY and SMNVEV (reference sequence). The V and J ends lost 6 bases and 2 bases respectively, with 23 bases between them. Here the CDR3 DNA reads TGTGCCAGCAGCCCGAACTGGGGGCTCACCAAGACCTACGAGCAGTACTTC. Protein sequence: CASSPNWGLTKTYEQYF.

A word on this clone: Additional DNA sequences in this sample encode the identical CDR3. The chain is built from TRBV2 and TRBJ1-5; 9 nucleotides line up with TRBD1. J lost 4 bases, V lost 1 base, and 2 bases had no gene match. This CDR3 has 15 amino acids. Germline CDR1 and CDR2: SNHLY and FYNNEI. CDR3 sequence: CASSEETGGNQPQHF. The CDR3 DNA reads TGTGCCAGCAGTGAAGAGACAGGGGGTAATCAGCCCCAGCATTTT.

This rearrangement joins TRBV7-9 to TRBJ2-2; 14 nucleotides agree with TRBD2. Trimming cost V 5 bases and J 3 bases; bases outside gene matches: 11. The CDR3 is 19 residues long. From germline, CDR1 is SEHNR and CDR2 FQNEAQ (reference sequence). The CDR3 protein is CASSRTSGRIVKYTGELFF. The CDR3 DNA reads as TGTGCCAGCAGCCGGACTAGCGGGAGGATCGTAAAATACACCGGGGAGCTGTTTTTT.

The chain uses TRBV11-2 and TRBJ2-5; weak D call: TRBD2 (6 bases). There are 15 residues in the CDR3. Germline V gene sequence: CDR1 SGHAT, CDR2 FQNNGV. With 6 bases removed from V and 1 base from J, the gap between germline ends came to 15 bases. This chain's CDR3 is CASRGTGAGQETQYF. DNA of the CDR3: TGTGCCAGCAGGGGGACGGGAGCGGGCCAAGAGACCCAGTACTTC.

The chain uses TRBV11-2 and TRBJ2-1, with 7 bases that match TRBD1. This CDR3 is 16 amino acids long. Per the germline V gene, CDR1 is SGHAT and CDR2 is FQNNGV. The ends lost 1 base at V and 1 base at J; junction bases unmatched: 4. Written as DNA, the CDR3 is TGTGCCAGCAGCTTAGGACAGGGCGGATCCTACAATGAGCAGTTCTTC. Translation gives CASSLGQGGSYNEQFF. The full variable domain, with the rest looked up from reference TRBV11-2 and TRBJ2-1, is EAGVAQSPRYKIIEKRQSVAFWCNPISGHATLYWYQQILGQGPKLLIQFQNNGVVDDSQLPKDRFSAERLKGVDSTLKIQPAKLEDSAVYLCASSLGQGGSYNEQFFGPGTRLTVL.

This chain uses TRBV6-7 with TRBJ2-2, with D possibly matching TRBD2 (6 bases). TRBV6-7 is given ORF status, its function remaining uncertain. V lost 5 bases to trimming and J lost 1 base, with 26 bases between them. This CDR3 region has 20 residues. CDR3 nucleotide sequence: TGTGCCAGCAGTCCCATCCCCCGGGAGACGATACCACTGAACACCGGGGAGCTGTTTTTT. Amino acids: CASSPIPRETIPLNTGELFF.

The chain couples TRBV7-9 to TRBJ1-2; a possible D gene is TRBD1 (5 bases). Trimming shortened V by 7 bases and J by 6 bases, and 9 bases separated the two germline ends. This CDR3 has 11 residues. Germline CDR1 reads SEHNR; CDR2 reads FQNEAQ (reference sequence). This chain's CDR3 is CASNRGDGYTF. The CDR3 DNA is TGTGCCAGCAACCGGGGCGATGGCTACACCTTC. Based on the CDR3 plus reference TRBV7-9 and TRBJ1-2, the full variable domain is DTGVSQNPRHKITKRGQNVTFRCDPISEHNRLYWYRQTLGQGPEFLTYFQNEAQLEKSRLLSDRFSAERPKGSFSTLEIQRTEQGDSAMYLCASNRGDGYTFGSGTRLTVV.

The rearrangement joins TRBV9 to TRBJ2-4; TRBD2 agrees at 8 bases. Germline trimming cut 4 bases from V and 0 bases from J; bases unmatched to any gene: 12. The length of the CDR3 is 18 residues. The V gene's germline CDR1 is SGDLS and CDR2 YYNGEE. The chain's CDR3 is CASSPEVAGQPAKNIQYF. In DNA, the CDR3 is TGTGCCAGCAGCCCCGAGGTAGCGGGACAACCAGCCAAAAACATTCAGTACTTC.

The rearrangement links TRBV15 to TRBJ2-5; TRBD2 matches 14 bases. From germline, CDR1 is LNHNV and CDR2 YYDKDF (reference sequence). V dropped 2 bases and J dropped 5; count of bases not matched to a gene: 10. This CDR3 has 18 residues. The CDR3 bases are TGTGCCACCAGCAGATCCCTCGGACTAGCGGGAGGATGGGAGACCCAGTACTTC. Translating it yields CATSRSLGLAGGWETQYF.

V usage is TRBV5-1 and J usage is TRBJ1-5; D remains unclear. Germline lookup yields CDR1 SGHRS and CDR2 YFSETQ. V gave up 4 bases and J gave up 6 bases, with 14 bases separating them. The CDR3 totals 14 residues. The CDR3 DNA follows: TGCGCCAGCAGCCTGGACTGGGAGAGTCAGCCCCAGCATTTT. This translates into CASSLDWESQPQHF.

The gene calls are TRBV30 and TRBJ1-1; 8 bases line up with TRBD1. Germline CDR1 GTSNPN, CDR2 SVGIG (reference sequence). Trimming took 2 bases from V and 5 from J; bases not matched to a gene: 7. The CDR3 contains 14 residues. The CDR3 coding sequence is TGTGCCTGGAGTCAGGGGGCGATGGGGACTGAAGCTTTCTTT. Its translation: CAWSQGAMGTEAFF.